This T cell receptor (beta chain) was obtained from a study of control samples from healthy donors and cancer patients. The V gene's germline CDR1 is MGHDK and CDR2 SYGVNS. V was shortened by 4 bases and J by 1 base, with 16 bases between the two germline ends. CDR3 length equals 16 residues. Produced via immunoSEQ multiplex PCR; TCRdb's table is partial and in-frame only. The sample carries some 51,000 clones, roughly 95% recorded once. The sequenced sample consisted of blood. The clonotype was recovered from a woman aged 18-35 years in good health. This chain uses TRBV25-1 with TRBJ1-1; D possibly corresponds to TRBD1 (6 bases). Here the CDR3 reads CASSARTEGGNTEAFF. The CDR3 DNA follows: TGTGCCAGCAGTGCACGGACTGAGGGGGGGAACACTGAAGCTTTCTTT.